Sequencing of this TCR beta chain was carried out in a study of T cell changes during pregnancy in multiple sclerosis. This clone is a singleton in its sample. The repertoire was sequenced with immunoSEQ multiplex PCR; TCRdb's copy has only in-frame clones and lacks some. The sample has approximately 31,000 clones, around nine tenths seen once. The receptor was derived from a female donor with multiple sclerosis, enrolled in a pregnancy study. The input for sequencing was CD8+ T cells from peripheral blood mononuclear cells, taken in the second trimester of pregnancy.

The CDR3: CASSGDRYNEQFF. The CDR3, as DNA: TGCGCCAGCAGTGGGGACAGGTACAATGAGCAGTTCTTC. The genes are TRBV10-2 and TRBJ2-1; TRBD1 agrees at 8 bases. CDR3 length: 13 amino acids. The germline gives CDR1 WSHSY, CDR2 SAAADI. J gave up 4 bases and V 4 bases, and 0 bases lay outside the gene matches.